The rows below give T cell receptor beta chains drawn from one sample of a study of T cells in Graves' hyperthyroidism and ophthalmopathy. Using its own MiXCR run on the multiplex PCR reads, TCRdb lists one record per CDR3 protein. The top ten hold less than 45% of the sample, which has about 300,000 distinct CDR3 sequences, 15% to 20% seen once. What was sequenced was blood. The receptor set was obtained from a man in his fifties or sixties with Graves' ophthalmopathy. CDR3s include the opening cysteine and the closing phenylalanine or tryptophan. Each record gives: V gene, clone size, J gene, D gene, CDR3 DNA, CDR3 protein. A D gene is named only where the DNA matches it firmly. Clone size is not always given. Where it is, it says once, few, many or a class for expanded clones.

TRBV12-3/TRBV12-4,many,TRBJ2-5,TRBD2,TGTGCCAGCGGGGGTTTATATGAGACTAGCGGGAAAGAGACCCAGTACTTC,CASGGLYETSGKETQYF
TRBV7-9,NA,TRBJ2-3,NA,TGTGCCAGCAGCTTAGGTGAGCGCCTGCAGTATTTT,CASSLGERLQYF
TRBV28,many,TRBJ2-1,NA,TGTGCCAGCAGTCCAGGACATAGCTCCTACAATGAGCAGTTCTTC,CASSPGHSSYNEQFF
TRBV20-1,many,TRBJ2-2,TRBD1,TGCAGTGCTAGAGGTGCAGGGGGCAACACCGGGGAGCTGTTTTTT,CSARGAGGNTGELFF
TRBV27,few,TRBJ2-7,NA,TGTGCCAGCAGTCCCCCCGCGGTCCCCTACGAGCAGTACTTC,CASSPPAVPYEQYF
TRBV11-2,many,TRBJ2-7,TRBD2,TGTGCCAGCAGCCGGGGAGTAGCGGGAGACTCCTACGAGCAGTACTTC,CASSRGVAGDSYEQYF
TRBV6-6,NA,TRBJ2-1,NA,TGTGCCAGCAGTTACTCGCCGGGGCTGTCCTACAATGAGCAGTTCTTC,CASSYSPGLSYNEQFF
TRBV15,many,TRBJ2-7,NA,TGTGCCACCAGCAGAGAAGACATAACTTCCTACGAGCAGTACTTC,CATSREDITSYEQYF
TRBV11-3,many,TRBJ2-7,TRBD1,TGTGCCAGCAGCGCCGGGACAGGGGTGAGCGAGCAGTACTTC,CASSAGTGVSEQYF
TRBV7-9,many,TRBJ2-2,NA,TGTGCCAGCAGCTTTCTGCCGACAGGTACCGGGGAGCTGTTTTTT,CASSFLPTGTGELFF
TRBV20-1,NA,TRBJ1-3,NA,TGCAGTGCTAGTTCAGGGACTGGAAACACCATATATTTT,CSASSGTGNTIYF
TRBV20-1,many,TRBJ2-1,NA,TGCAGTGCTAGATCTATCGGGAGCCCTAGGAATGAGCAGTTCTTC,CSARSIGSPRNEQFF
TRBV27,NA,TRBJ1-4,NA,TGTGCCAGCAGTTCACAGGATGCAACTAATGAAAAACTGTTTTTT,CASSSQDATNEKLFF
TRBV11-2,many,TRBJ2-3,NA,TGTGCCAGCAGCTTAGTAAGGGGGGGAAGCACAGATACGCAGTATTTT,CASSLVRGGSTDTQYF
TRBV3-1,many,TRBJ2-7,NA,TGTGCCAGCAGCCCCTACAGGGAGCGGGGTTACTACGAGCAGTACTTC,CASSPYRERGYYEQYF
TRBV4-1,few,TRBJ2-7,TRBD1,TGCGCCAGCAGCCAAGATCGGTTCGGACAGGGGTCCTACGAGCAGTACTTC,CASSQDRFGQGSYEQYF
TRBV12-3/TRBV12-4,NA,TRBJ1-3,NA,TGTGCCAGCAGTTTGGTCGGGGGGCCTGGAAACACCATATATTTT,CASSLVGGPGNTIYF
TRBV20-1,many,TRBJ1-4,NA,TGCAGTGCTAACGACGGGAACGAAAAACTGTTTTTT,CSANDGNEKLFF
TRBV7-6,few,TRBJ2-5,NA,TGTGCCAGCAGCTTAGGTCCCCCCCCACCGAGGGGGAGTGGGACCCAGTACTTC,CASSLGPPPPRGSGTQYF
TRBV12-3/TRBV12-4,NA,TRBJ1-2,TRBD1,TGTGCCAGCAGTTCCGACAGGGCCCCGGGTGGCTACACCTTC,CASSSDRAPGGYTF
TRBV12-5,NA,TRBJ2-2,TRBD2,TGTGCTAGTGGTTTGTCCAGCGGGAGTTACACCGGGGAGCTGTTTTTT,CASGLSSGSYTGELFF
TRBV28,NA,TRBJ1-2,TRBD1,TGTGCCAGCACCCTGGGGGGGGGCCAGGGGGCGGCAATCTATGGCTACACCTTC,CASTLGGGQGAAIYGYTF
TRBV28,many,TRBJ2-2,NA,TGTGCCAGCAGTCCCCTTCCCGGGGAGCTGTTTTTT,CASSPLPGELFF
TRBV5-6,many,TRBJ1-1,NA,TGTGCCAGCAGCTGGGACGGGGGAGGTAGCACTGAAGCTTTCTTT,CASSWDGGGSTEAFF
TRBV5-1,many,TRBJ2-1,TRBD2,TGCGCCAGCAGCGAGGGACTAGCGGGCCGGGCCTACAATGAGCAGTTCTTC,CASSEGLAGRAYNEQFF
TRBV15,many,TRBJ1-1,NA,TGTGCCACCAGCAGAGTGTTCGGGGCCCGGACTGAAGCTTTCTTT,CATSRVFGARTEAFF
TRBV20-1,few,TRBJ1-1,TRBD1,TGCAGTGCTGGACAGGGGGCAAACACTGAAGCTTTCTTT,CSAGQGANTEAFF
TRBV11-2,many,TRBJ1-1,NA,TGTGCCAGCAGCTTAGCTGGGGGCGCTGAAGCTTTCTTT,CASSLAGGAEAFF
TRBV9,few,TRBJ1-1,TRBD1,TGTGCCAGCGGCTACCAGGGGGACACTGAAGCTTTCTTT,CASGYQGDTEAFF
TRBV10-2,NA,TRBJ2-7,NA,TGCGCCAGCATCGGAGGGTCCGTGGGCGACGAGCAGTACTTC,CASIGGSVGDEQYF
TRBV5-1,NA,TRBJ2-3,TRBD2,TGCGCCAGCAGCTTGGAAGACGGGGGGGAAGATACGCAGTATTTT,CASSLEDGGEDTQYF
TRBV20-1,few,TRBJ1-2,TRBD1,TGCAGTGCTAATCGACAGGGGGGCTATGGCTACACCTTC,CSANRQGGYGYTF
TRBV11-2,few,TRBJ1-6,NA,TGTGCCAGCAGCTCACCGGGTTTCGTGAATTCACCCCTCCACTTT,CASSSPGFVNSPLHF
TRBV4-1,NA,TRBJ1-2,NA,TGCGCCTCCCGGGGGCCAACTAACTATGGCTACACCTTC,CASRGPTNYGYTF
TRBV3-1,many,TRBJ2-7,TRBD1,TGTGCCAGCAGCGAAGGGGACAGGGTCTACGAGCAGTACTTC,CASSEGDRVYEQYF
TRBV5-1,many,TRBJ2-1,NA,TGCGCCAGCAGCTTCGGAGCTACTCCAAACAATGAGCAGTTCTTC,CASSFGATPNNEQFF
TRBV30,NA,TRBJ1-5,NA,TGTGCCTGGAGCCCTCGGGGGGGTCTCGGTCAGCCCCAGCATTTT,CAWSPRGGLGQPQHF
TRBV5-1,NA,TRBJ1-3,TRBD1,TGCGCCAGCAGCACGACAGGGAGCTCTGGAAACACCATATATTTT,CASSTTGSSGNTIYF
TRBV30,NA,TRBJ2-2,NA,TGTGCCTGGAGTGCCAGAAACACCGGGGAGCTGTTTTTT,CAWSARNTGELFF
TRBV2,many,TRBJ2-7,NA,TGTGCCAGCAGTGAGGAGAACTTTTACGAGCAGTACTTC,CASSEENFYEQYF
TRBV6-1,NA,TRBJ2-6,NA,TGTGCCAGCGCAGGGTCGAAAGGGGCCAACGTCCTGACTTTC,CASAGSKGANVLTF
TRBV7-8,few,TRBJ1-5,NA,TGTGCCAGCAGCTTAGAGGCAGGGCGTCAGCCCCAGCATTTT,CASSLEAGRQPQHF
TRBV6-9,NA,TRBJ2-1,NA,TGTGCCAGCAGTTTAAAGGGGCCAAATGAGCAGTTCTTC,CASSLKGPNEQFF
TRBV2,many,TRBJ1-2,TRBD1,TGTGCCAGCACCCTGACAGGGGGGTATGGCTACACCTTC,CASTLTGGYGYTF
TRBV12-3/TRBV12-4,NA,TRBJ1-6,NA,TGTGCCAGCAGTTTCCCGAGCTCCCATTCACCCCTCCACTTT,CASSFPSSHSPLHF
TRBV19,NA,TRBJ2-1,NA,TGTGCCAGGCTTCATTACAATGAGCAGTTCTTC,CARLHYNEQFF
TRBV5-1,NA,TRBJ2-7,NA,TGCGCCAGGGGGGGAGGCGGCGAGCAGTACTTC,CARGGGGEQYF
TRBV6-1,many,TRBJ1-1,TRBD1,TGTGCCAGCAGTTACCCCAGGGGGACGGACACTGAAGCTTTCTTT,CASSYPRGTDTEAFF
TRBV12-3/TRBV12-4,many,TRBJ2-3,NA,TGTGCCAGCAGTTTATTGGAGGGCACAGATACGCAGTATTTT,CASSLLEGTDTQYF
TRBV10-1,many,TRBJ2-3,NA,TGCGCCAGCAAATCCCCGGGACTCAAGGCGTGGAGCACAGATACGCAGTATTTT,CASKSPGLKAWSTDTQYF
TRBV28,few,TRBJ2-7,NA,TGTGCCAGCAGTTTGTCAGACCCCAAAGGGGAGCAGTACTTC,CASSLSDPKGEQYF
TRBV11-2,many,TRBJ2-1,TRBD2,TGTGCCAGCAGCTTAGTTTTACGACTAGCGGGAGAGGATGAGCAGTTCTTC,CASSLVLRLAGEDEQFF